Below are 18 T cell receptor beta chains sequenced from a single sample in a study of cytomegalovirus exposure and HLA in healthy donors. Assay used: immunoSEQ multiplex PCR; TCRdb lists only in-frame clones, some missing. The sample has just over 80,000 clones, 96% seen once. The sequenced sample was PBMCs. The source is a young woman in good health and CMV-seronegative.

The chain joins TRBV10-1 to TRBJ2-2; 8 positions match TRBD1. Germline V lookup: CDR1 WNHNN, CDR2 SYGVQD (reference sequence). The trim removed 6 bases at V and 6 bases at J, leaving 15 bases unmatched. The CDR3 totals 17 residues. CDR3 in DNA: TGCGCCAGCAGCCTCAGGGTGACAGGGGTTCTCCCCGGGGAGCTGTTTTTT. It is translated as CASSLRVTGVLPGELFF.

The rearrangement joins TRBV5-4 to TRBJ1-2; no definite D call. V was shortened by 0 bases and J by 1 base, with 7 bases between the two germline ends. The CDR3 is 14 residues long. Per germline, CDR1 SGHNT and CDR2 YYREEE (reference sequence). Here the CDR3 reads CASSLAQVNYGYTF. In nucleotides, the CDR3 is TGTGCCAGCAGCTTGGCGCAGGTTAACTATGGCTACACCTTC. The variable domain in full, with the rest retrieved from reference TRBV5-4 and TRBJ1-2, is ETGVTQSPTHLIKTRGQQVTLRCSSQSGHNTVSWYQQALGQGPQFIFQYYREEENGRGNFPPRFSGLQFPNYSSELNVNALELDDSALYLCASSLAQVNYGYTFGSGTRLTVV.

In DNA form, the CDR3 reads TGTGCCAGCAGTCGATGGGACAGGGAAAATCAGCCCCAGCATTTT. Protein sequence: CASSRWDRENQPQHF. This rearrangement joins TRBV28 to TRBJ1-5; 9 bases line up with TRBD1. Germline trimming cut 5 bases from V and 4 bases from J; bases unmatched to any gene: 6. The germline V gene has CDR1 MDHEN and CDR2 SYDVKM. The CDR3 is 15 amino acids.

The gene calls are TRBV11-2 and TRBJ2-7, with 10 bases identical to TRBD2. The length of the CDR3 is 18 residues. CDR1 SGHAT and CDR2 FQNNGV come from the germline V gene. Trimming at V came to 0 bases and at J to 4 bases, leaving 12 bases not matched to a gene. CDR3 in amino acids: CASSLDRASGSGAYEQYF. The DNA of the CDR3 is TGTGCCAGCAGCTTAGATCGGGCTAGCGGGAGTGGGGCTTACGAGCAGTACTTC.

The chain combines TRBV10-2 with TRBJ2-7; TRBD1 agrees at 8 bases. The V gene's germline CDR1 is WSHSY and CDR2 SAAADI. Germline trimming cut 5 bases from V and 3 bases from J; bases unmatched to any gene: 6. This CDR3 comprises 14 residues. CDR3: CASSTRDRNYEQYF. Here the CDR3 DNA reads TGCGCCAGCAGTACCCGGGACAGGAACTACGAGCAGTACTTC.

The genes are TRBV5-6 and TRBJ1-2, with D possibly being TRBD1 (6 bases). This CDR3 has 15 residues. V was cut by 1 base and J by 4 bases, with 14 bases left in between. Germline CDR1 and CDR2: SGHDT and YYEEEE. The CDR3 DNA reads as TGTGCCAGCAGCTTGCGGGGGGCGGAACGCTATGGCTACACCTTC. Its protein is CASSLRGAERYGYTF.

The CDR3 region is CASSYPGTGFYEQYF. CDR3 bases: TGTGCCAGCAGTTACCCCGGGACAGGGTTCTACGAGCAGTACTTC. The V and J genes are TRBV6-5 and TRBJ2-7, with 9 positions matching TRBD1. CDR3 length equals 15 residues. Germline V gives CDR1 MNHEY, CDR2 SVGAGI. V trimming: 2 bases; J trimming: 3 bases; junction bases outside the gene matches: 5.

This chain joins TRBV6-5 and TRBJ2-1; 7 bases align to TRBD2. CDR3 size: 15 residues. V trimming: 6 bases; J trimming: 0 bases; junction bases outside the gene matches: 5. CDR1 is MNHEY and CDR2 is SVGAGI in the germline V gene. DNA for the CDR3: TGTGCCAGCAGACCGGGACTAAACTCCTACAATGAGCAGTTCTTC. Its protein product is CASRPGLNSYNEQFF.

This chain joins TRBV5-1 and TRBJ2-5; 7 bases match TRBD2. Germline CDR1 is SGHRS and CDR2 is YFSETQ. CDR3 length: 14 residues. Losses at the gene ends were 0 bases for V and 4 bases for J; bases not matched to a gene: 3. The CDR3 loop is CASSLGGRSETQYF. CDR3 DNA: TGCGCCAGCAGCTTGGGCGGGAGATCAGAGACCCAGTACTTC.

V gene TRBV7-2 combines with J gene TRBJ1-2; 7 bases map to TRBD1. The CDR3 covers 14 residues. The germline CDR1 and CDR2 sequences are SGHTA and FQGNSA. The junction had 7 bases not matched to a gene; V was cut back by 2 bases and J by 7 bases. DNA for the CDR3: TGTGCCAGCAGCTTACGGGGACAGCCTTTTGGCTACACCTTC. Its protein product is CASSLRGQPFGYTF.

The V gene is TRBV11-2, the J gene TRBJ1-3; D ambiguous. This CDR3 is 16 amino acids long. Per germline, CDR1 SGHAT and CDR2 FQNNGV. The germline V and J ends were trimmed by 4 bases and 1 base, with 14 bases remaining between them. The CDR3 sequence: CASSSELLPSGNTIYF. The CDR3 nucleotides are TGTGCCAGCAGCTCCGAACTCCTCCCTTCTGGAAACACCATATATTTT. The whole variable domain, remainder taken from reference TRBV11-2 and TRBJ1-3, is EAGVAQSPRYKIIEKRQSVAFWCNPISGHATLYWYQQILGQGPKLLIQFQNNGVVDDSQLPKDRFSAERLKGVDSTLKIQPAKLEDSAVYLCASSSELLPSGNTIYFGEGSWLTVV.

The chain carries TRBV11-3 and TRBJ2-7; possibly TRBD2 for D (5 bases). This CDR3 has 12 amino acids. The germline CDR1 and CDR2 sequences are SGHNT and YENEEA. The ends were cut back, 8 bases at V and 4 bases at J, with 12 bases in the middle. The CDR3 DNA sequence: TGTGCCAGCCCTATGGGCGGGTACGAGCAGTACTTC. Translation: CASPMGGYEQYF.

This rearrangement joins TRBV7-2 to TRBJ1-5; D unresolved. The V and J ends lost 5 bases and 5 bases respectively, with 16 bases between them. Per the germline V gene, CDR1 is SGHTA and CDR2 is FQGNSA. This CDR3 spans 15 amino acids. The CDR3 protein is CASSMTTQYHQPQHF. The DNA for the CDR3 is TGTGCCAGCAGCATGACTACACAGTACCATCAGCCCCAGCATTTT. The full variable domain, its missing parts supplied by reference TRBV7-2 and TRBJ1-5, is GAGVSQSPSNKVTEKGKDVELRCDPISGHTALYWYRQSLGQGLEFLIYFQGNSAPDKSGLPSDRFSAERTGGSVSTLTIQRTQQEDSAVYLCASSMTTQYHQPQHFGDGTRLSIL.

The chain carries TRBV2 and TRBJ1-1; no clear D. V gave up 1 base and J gave up 5 bases, with 2 bases separating them. Germline CDR1 reads SNHLY; CDR2 reads FYNNEI. The CDR3 is 11 residues long. CDR3 in amino acids: CASSEVTEAFF. The CDR3 DNA sequence: TGTGCCAGCAGTGAAGTAACTGAAGCTTTCTTT.

The chain is built from TRBV5-1 and TRBJ2-1; 14 nucleotides line up with TRBD2. J was trimmed by 7 bases and V by 4 bases; bases with no gene match: 7. CDR1 and CDR2 (germline): SGHRS, YFSETQ. This CDR3 comprises 16 residues. This CDR3 reads CASSRLAGGPTNEQFF. The CDR3 DNA is TGCGCCAGCAGCCGACTAGCGGGAGGGCCCACAAATGAGCAGTTCTTC.

The chain has TRBV7-9 and TRBJ1-1, with a weak D call TRBD1 (5 bases). The CDR3 contains 19 residues. The germline V gene encodes CDR1 SEHNR and CDR2 FQNEAQ (reference sequence). Trimming left V 5 bases short and J 10 bases short, with 35 bases between. The CDR3 sequence is CASSLRRGGLLATGQGAFF. Written as DNA, the CDR3 is TGTGCCAGCAGCCTTAGAAGGGGAGGACTTTTGGCTACGGGTCAGGGAGCTTTCTTT.

The chain combines TRBV2 with TRBJ2-7; D gene unclear. Trimming left V 3 bases short and J 1 base short, with 4 bases between. CDR1 is SNHLY, CDR2 FYNNEI, per germline. The CDR3 is made up of 12 amino acids. The CDR3 region has the DNA TGTGCCAGCAGTGACCGTTCCTACGAGCAGTACTTC. Its protein is CASSDRSYEQYF.

This chain uses TRBV6-1 with TRBJ2-7, with 7 nucleotides matching TRBD2. V was pared by 2 bases and J by 4 bases, with 32 bases of the junction left unmatched. CDR3 size: 23 residues. Germline loops: CDR1 MNHNS, CDR2 SASEGT. This chain's CDR3 is CASSESGTTFLFFPPSAIYEQYF. The CDR3 nucleotides read TGTGCCAGCAGTGAATCCGGGACTACCTTCTTGTTTTTTCCTCCCTCAGCCATATACGAGCAGTACTTC.